Below are 19 T cell receptor beta chains sequenced from a single sample in a study of regulatory T cells in long-lasting Graves disease. Arm-PCR of CDR3 regions with iRepertoire HTBI primers generated TCR beta libraries. Each CDR3 protein is one row after TCRdb ran MiXCR on the multiplex PCR reads. The sample comprises about 220,000 distinct CDR3 sequences, approximately 19% of which are singletons, and approximately 12% rests with the top ten. Stated time point: newly diagnosed GD, antithyroid drugs for less than 3 months. Scientists built the TCR library using RNA that was extracted from PBMCs. These sequences were also reported in another study, on T cells in Graves' hyperthyroidism and ophthalmopathy.

Sequences were derived from peripheral blood mononuclear cells (PBMCs), sampled at new diagnosis, from a patient treated with antithyroid drugs. These receptors were collected from a woman under 40 with Graves disease.

The chain employs TRBV5-6 and TRBJ2-7; D possibly corresponds to TRBD2 (6 bases). Trimming left V 4 bases short and J 0 bases short, with 14 bases between. This CDR3 has 15 amino acids. Germline V gene data show CDR1 as SGHDT and CDR2 as YYEEEE. CDR3 protein: CASSGPGVSSYEQYF. CDR3 in DNA: TGTGCCAGCAGCGGGCCGGGGGTCAGCTCCTACGAGCAGTACTTC.

With regard to this clonotype: A read error is possible here, since a much larger clone lies one base away. This chain uses TRBV6-1 with TRBJ2-7; 11 bases line up with TRBD2. Germline CDR1 is MNHNS and CDR2 is SASEGT. The ends lost 9 bases at V and 2 bases at J; junction bases unmatched: 21. This CDR3 region has 19 residues. The CDR3 here is CASVAGTSGPYATPYEQYF. The CDR3 DNA reads TGTGCCAGTGTGGCCGGGACTAGCGGCCCTTATGCTACCCCCTACGAGCAGTACTTC.

This sequence joins TRBV30 and TRBJ2-1; D might be TRBD2 (5 bases). Between the trimmed V and J ends, which lost 3 bases and 2 bases, there was a span of 8 bases. CDR1 and CDR2 from the germline V gene are GTSNPN and SVGIG (reference sequence). The CDR3 loop spans 13 amino acids. CDR3 protein: CAWSSGAYNEQFF. Written as DNA, the CDR3 is TGTGCCTGGAGCAGCGGCGCCTACAATGAGCAGTTCTTC.

This clonotype was seen at least ten times. The rearrangement joins TRBV27 to TRBJ2-7, with TRBD2 identical over 12 bases. CDR1 is MNHEY and CDR2 is SMNVEV in the germline V gene (reference sequence). V trimming: 4 bases; J trimming: 6 bases; junction bases outside the gene matches: 13. The CDR3 has 17 residues. CDR3 residues: CASSSYLTSGRRSEQYF. CDR3 bases: TGTGCCAGCAGTTCCTACCTGACTAGCGGGAGAAGGTCCGAGCAGTACTTC.

This clonotype was seen many times. The rearrangement links TRBV7-9 to TRBJ2-1; D is perhaps TRBD1 (5 bases). Germline CDR1 reads SEHNR; CDR2 reads FQNEAQ (reference sequence). V lost 5 bases and J 9 bases, leaving 8 bases between the germline ends. The length of the CDR3 is 11 residues. The CDR3 DNA sequence: TGTGCCAGCAGCCCTCAGGGTGAGCAGTTCTTC. It encodes CASSPQGEQFF.

This clonotype has at least ten counts. This chain uses TRBV7-8 with TRBJ1-2; 7 nucleotides line up with TRBD1. CDR3 size: 16 residues. Germline CDR1 and CDR2: SGHVS and FQNEAQ. With 1 base clipped from V and 2 bases from J, the junction kept 7 bases outside the gene matches. CDR3 coding DNA: TGTGCCAGCAGCTTAGTGTCCATGGGACAGAACTATGGCTACACCTTC. It is translated as CASSLVSMGQNYGYTF.

Details on this clonotype: A read error may be the cause here, since a much bigger clone is one base away. This sequence joins TRBV7-9 and TRBJ1-5; TRBD1 matches at 8 bases. The CDR3 covers 17 residues. Germline V gene sequence: CDR1 SEHNR, CDR2 FQNEAQ (reference sequence). CDR3 amino acids: CASSSDRELPTNRPQHF. The CDR3 DNA reads TGTGCCAGCAGCTCGGACAGGGAACTACCCACCAATCGGCCCCAGCATTTT.

This clonotype was observed at least ten times. The V gene is TRBV27, the J gene TRBJ2-2; a weak D match, TRBD2 (7 bases). Germline CDR1 MNHEY, CDR2 SMNVEV (reference sequence). The CDR3 extends over 15 amino acids. V lost 5 bases and J lost 4, with 14 bases in between. CDR3 nucleotide sequence: TGTGCCAGCAGTAGTTACAGGGAGGGCACCGGGGAGCTGTTTTTT. Translation gives CASSSYREGTGELFF.

This clonotype was picked up many times. The J gene is TRBJ2-5, the V gene TRBV18, with no clear D. V lost 0 bases and J 2 bases, leaving 10 bases between the germline ends. The germline CDR1 and CDR2 sequences are KGHSH and LQKENI. This CDR3 has 15 residues. Here the CDR3 reads CASSPPGQIQETQYF. The DNA of the CDR3 is TGTGCCAGCTCACCACCTGGGCAGATACAAGAGACCCAGTACTTC. The full variable domain, rest sourced from reference TRBV18 and TRBJ2-5, is NAGVMQNPRHLVRRRGQEARLRCSPMKGHSHVYWYRQLPEEGLKFMVYLQKENIIDESGMPKERFSAEFPKEGPSILRIQQVVRGDSAAYFCASSPPGQIQETQYFGPGTRLLVL.

Many counts were recorded for this clonotype. The CDR3 region is CASSLPNPGGLSEQFF. DNA of the CDR3: TGTGCCAGCAGTTTACCCAACCCGGGGGGGCTGAGTGAGCAGTTCTTC. J is TRBJ2-1 and V is TRBV28; TRBD2 matches 8 bases. This CDR3 is built from 16 residues. The J segment lost 9 bases and the V segment lost 2 bases, leaving 12 bases of the junction unmatched. Germline assignment: CDR1 MDHEN and CDR2 SYDVKM. Using reference TRBV28 and TRBJ2-1 for the parts outside the CDR3, the full variable domain is DVKVTQSSRYLVKRTGEKVFLECVQDMDHENMFWYRQDPGLGLRLIYFSYDVKMKEKGDIPEGYSVSREKKERFSLILESASTNQTSMYLCASSLPNPGGLSEQFFGPGTRLTVL.

The V call is TRBV20-1, the J call TRBJ2-3, with TRBD2 as a possible D gene (6 bases). The CDR3 sequence is 17 residues long. With 1 base removed from V and 0 bases from J, the gap between germline ends came to 17 bases. CDR1 and CDR2 from the germline V gene are DFQATT and SNEGSKA (reference sequence). The CDR3 DNA sequence: TGCAGTGCTAGAGCAACCCCGGAGGGCCGAAGCACAGATACGCAGTATTTT. This sequence encodes CSARATPEGRSTDTQYF.

This clonotype has at least ten counts. The CDR3 protein is CSVPADGYTF. The CDR3 DNA sequence: TGCAGCGTTCCGGCGGATGGCTACACCTTC. The chain has TRBV29-1 and TRBJ1-2; no clear D. This CDR3 region has 10 residues. V lost 5 bases to trimming and J lost 6 bases, with 7 bases between them. Per the germline V gene, CDR1 is SQVTM and CDR2 is ANQGSEA.

The table lists this clonotype with many counts. The genes are TRBV27 and TRBJ1-2; perhaps TRBD1 as D (5 bases). The CDR3 has 13 amino acids. Germline assignment: CDR1 MNHEY and CDR2 SMNVEV (reference sequence). With 5 bases removed from V and 7 bases from J, the gap between germline ends came to 14 bases. The CDR3 bases are TGTGCCAGCAGTGTTCCAGGGAGGGGTGGCTACACCTTC. Translation: CASSVPGRGGYTF.

In its sample, this clonotype was seen many times. The rearrangement joins TRBV18 to TRBJ1-1, with TRBD1 matching 9 bases. The CDR3 has 13 residues. Germline CDR1 reads KGHSH; CDR2 reads LQKENI. Trimming took 10 bases from V and 4 from J; bases not matched to a gene: 7. This chain's CDR3 is CATEQGAGTEAFF. DNA for the CDR3: TGTGCCACTGAACAGGGGGCTGGCACTGAAGCTTTCTTT. Full variable domain (remainder filled in from reference TRBV18 and TRBJ1-1): NAGVMQNPRHLVRRRGQEARLRCSPMKGHSHVYWYRQLPEEGLKFMVYLQKENIIDESGMPKERFSAEFPKEGPSILRIQQVVRGDSAAYFCATEQGAGTEAFFGQGTRLTVV.

This clonotype was seen many times. This rearrangement joins TRBV20-1 to TRBJ1-3; TRBD1 is a possible D gene (5 bases). Germline values: CDR1 DFQATT, CDR2 SNEGSKA (reference sequence). The CDR3 is 14 residues long. V lost 4 bases and J lost 2, with 12 bases in between. Here the CDR3 DNA reads TGCAGTGCTATAGACAGAGCGACTGGAAACACCATATATTTT. It codes for CSAIDRATGNTIYF.

This chain connects TRBV19 to TRBJ2-3; 14 bases agree with TRBD2. The CDR3 consists of 16 residues. The ends lost 6 bases at V and 5 bases at J; junction bases unmatched: 7. CDR1 and CDR2 (germline): LNHDA, SQIVND (reference sequence). The CDR3 loop reads CASSQGLAGVQDTQYF. CDR3 sequence (DNA): TGTGCCAGTAGCCAGGGACTAGCGGGAGTTCAAGATACGCAGTATTTT. Full variable domain (outside the CDR3, taken from reference TRBV19 and TRBJ2-3): DGGITQSPKYLFRKEGQNVTLSCEQNLNHDAMYWYRQDPGQGLRLIYYSQIVNDFQKGDIAEGYSVSREKKESFPLTVTSAQKNPTAFYLCASSQGLAGVQDTQYFGPGTRLTVL.

The chain employs TRBV11-2 and TRBJ1-5, with 9 bases lining up with TRBD1. The V and J ends lost 4 bases and 5 bases, in that order; junction bases with no gene match: 6. The CDR3 extends over 15 amino acids. Per the germline V gene, CDR1 is SGHAT and CDR2 is FQNNGV. The CDR3 DNA follows: TGTGCCAGCAGCTCCGGGACAGGGAAGGATCAGCCCCAGCATTTT. Residues: CASSSGTGKDQPQHF.

This clonotype appeared many times. The chain has TRBV4-2 and TRBJ1-6; 10 bases are shared with TRBD1. Per germline, CDR1 LGHNA and CDR2 YNFKEQ. The CDR3 has 20 amino acids. The trim removed 1 base at V and 0 bases at J, leaving 9 bases unmatched. Here the CDR3 DNA reads TGTGCCAGCAGCCAAGGAGGGGACAGGGGAATGGGCTCCTATAATTCACCCCTCCACTTT. Translation gives CASSQGGDRGMGSYNSPLHF.

V and J are TRBV6-2 or TRBV6-3 and TRBJ1-5, with a tentative D call TRBD1 (6 bases). V lost 4 bases, J lost 5 bases, and 12 bases lay in between. CDR3 size: 14 residues. Germline CDR1 reads MNHEY; CDR2 reads SVGEGT. The CDR3 DNA reads as TGTGCCAGCAGTTCCATTCAGGGGCATCAGCCCCAGCATTTT. Amino acid sequence: CASSSIQGHQPQHF.